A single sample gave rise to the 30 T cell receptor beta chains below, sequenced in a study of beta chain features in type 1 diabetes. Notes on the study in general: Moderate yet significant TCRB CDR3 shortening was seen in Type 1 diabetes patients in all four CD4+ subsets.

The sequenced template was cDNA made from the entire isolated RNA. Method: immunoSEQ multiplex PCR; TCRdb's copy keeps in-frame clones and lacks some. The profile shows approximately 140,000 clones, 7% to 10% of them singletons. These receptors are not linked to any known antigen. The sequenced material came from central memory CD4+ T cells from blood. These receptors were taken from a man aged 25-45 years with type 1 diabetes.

The CDR3, as DNA: TGTGCCAGCAGCTTAGCGGCAGGACTTAACACTGAAGCTTTCTTT. Protein product: CASSLAAGLNTEAFF. V is TRBV7-9 and J is TRBJ1-1, with D unresolved. V was pared by 0 bases and J by 2 bases, with 10 bases between. The germline V gene encodes CDR1 SEHNR and CDR2 FQNEAQ (reference sequence). CDR3 length: 15 amino acids.

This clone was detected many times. The CDR3 reads CASSPMGGGSPLHF. The CDR3, as DNA: TGTGCCAGCAGCCCAATGGGCGGGGGTTCACCCCTCCACTTT. V and J are TRBV16 and TRBJ1-6; the D gene is possibly TRBD1 (5 bases). Trimming stripped 4 bases from V and 9 bases from J, with 13 bases between. This CDR3 region has 14 residues. Germline loops: CDR1 KGHSY, CDR2 FQNENV.

CDR3 nucleotides: TGTGCCAGCAGCTTAGGGGCCTCATGGACCCAGTACTTC. Its protein is CASSLGASWTQYF. The gene calls are TRBV13 and TRBJ2-5; D gene ambiguous. The CDR3 contains 13 residues. Germline loops: CDR1 PRHDT, CDR2 FYEKMQ (reference sequence). V lost 0 bases to trimming and J lost 7 bases, with 9 bases between them.

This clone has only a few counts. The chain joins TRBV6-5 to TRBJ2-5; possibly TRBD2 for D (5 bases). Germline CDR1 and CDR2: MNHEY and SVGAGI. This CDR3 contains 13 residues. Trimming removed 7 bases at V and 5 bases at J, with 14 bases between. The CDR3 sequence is CASIDTSGETQYF. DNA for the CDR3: TGTGCCAGCATCGACACCTCGGGGGAGACCCAGTACTTC.

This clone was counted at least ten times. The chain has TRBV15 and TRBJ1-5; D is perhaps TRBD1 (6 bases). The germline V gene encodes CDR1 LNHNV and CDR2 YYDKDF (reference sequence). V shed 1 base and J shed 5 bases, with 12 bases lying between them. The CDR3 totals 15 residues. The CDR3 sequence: CATSRARDNYQPQHF. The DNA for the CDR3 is TGTGCCACCAGCAGAGCCCGGGACAACTATCAGCCCCAGCATTTT.

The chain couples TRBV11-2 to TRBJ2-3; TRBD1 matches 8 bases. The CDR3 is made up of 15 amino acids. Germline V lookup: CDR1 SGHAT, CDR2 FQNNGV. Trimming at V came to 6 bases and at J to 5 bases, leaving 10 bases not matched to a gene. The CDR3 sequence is CASSTVAGGRDTQYF. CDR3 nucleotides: TGTGCCAGCAGTACCGTCGCAGGGGGCAGAGATACGCAGTATTTT.

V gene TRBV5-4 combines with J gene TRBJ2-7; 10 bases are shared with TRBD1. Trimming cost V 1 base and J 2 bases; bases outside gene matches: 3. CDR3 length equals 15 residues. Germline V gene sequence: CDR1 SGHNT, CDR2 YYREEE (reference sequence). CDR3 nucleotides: TGTGCCAGCAGCTTGTACGGGACAGGGGCCTACGAGCAGTACTTC. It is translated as CASSLYGTGAYEQYF. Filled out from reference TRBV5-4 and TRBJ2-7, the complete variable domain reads ETGVTQSPTHLIKTRGQQVTLRCSSQSGHNTVSWYQQALGQGPQFIFQYYREEENGRGNFPPRFSGLQFPNYSSELNVNALELDDSALYLCASSLYGTGAYEQYFGPGTRLTVT.

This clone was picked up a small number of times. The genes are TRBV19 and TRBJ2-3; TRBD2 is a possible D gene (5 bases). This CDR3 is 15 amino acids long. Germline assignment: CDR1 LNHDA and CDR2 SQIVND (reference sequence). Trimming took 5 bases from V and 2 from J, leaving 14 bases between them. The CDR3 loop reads CASSAWTYFTDTQYF. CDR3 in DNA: TGTGCCAGTAGTGCATGGACTTACTTCACAGATACGCAGTATTTT.

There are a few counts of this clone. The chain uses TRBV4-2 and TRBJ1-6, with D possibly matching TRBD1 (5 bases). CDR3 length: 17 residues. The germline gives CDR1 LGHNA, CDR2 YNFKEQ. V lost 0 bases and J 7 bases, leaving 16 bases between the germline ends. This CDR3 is CASSQDSESAGNSPLHF. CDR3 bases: TGTGCCAGCAGCCAAGACTCCGAGTCGGCAGGGAATTCACCCCTCCACTTT.

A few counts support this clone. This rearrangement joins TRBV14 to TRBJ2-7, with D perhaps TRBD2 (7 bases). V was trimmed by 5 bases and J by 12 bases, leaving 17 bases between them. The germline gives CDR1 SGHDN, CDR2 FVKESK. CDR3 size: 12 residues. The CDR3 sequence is CASSSSGGLRYF. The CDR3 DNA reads TGTGCCAGCAGCTCCTCGGGGGGCTTGCGGTACTTC.

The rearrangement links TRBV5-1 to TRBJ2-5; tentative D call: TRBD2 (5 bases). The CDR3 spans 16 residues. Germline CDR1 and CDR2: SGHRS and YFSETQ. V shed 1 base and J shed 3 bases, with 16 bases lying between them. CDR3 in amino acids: CASSLIASSEEETQYF. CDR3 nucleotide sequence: TGCGCCAGCAGCTTGATAGCTAGCTCTGAAGAAGAGACCCAGTACTTC.

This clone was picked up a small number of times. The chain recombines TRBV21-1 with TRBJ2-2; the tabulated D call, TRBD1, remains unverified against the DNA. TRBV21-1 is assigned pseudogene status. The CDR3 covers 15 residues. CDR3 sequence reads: CASSKPRGHTGELFF. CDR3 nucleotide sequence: TGTGCCAGCAGCAAACCCAGGGGGCATACCGGGGAGCTGTTTTTT.

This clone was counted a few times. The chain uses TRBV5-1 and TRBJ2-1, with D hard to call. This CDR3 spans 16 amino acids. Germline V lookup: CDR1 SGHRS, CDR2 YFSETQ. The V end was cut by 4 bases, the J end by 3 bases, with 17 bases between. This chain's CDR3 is CASSGQADPFYNEQFF. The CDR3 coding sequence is TGCGCCAGCAGCGGGCAAGCAGATCCCTTCTACAATGAGCAGTTCTTC.

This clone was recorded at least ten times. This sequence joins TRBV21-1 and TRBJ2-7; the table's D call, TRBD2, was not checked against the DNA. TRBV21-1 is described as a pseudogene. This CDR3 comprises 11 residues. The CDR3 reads CASSSYYEQYF. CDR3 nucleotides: TGTGCCAGCAGCAGCTACTACGAGCAGTACTTC.

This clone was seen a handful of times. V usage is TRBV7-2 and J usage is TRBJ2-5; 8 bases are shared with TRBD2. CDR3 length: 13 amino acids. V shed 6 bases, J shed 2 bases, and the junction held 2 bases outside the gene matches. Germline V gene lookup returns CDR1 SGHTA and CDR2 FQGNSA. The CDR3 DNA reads TGTGCCAGCAGGATAGCGGGGCAAGAGACCCAGTACTTC. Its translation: CASRIAGQETQYF.

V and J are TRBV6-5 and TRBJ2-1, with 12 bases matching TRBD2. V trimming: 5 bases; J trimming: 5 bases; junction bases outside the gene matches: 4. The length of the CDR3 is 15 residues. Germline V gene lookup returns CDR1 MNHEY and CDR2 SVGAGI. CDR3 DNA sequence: TGTGCCAGCAGTCCCTGGACTAGCGGGGACAATGAGCAGTTCTTC. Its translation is CASSPWTSGDNEQFF.

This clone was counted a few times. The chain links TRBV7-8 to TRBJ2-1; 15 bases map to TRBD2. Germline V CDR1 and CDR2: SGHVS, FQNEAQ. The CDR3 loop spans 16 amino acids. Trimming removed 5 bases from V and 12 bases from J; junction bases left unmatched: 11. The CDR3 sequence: CASSPRTSGGASWQFF. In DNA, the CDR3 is TGTGCCAGCAGCCCCCGGACTAGCGGGGGGGCCAGTTGGCAGTTCTTC.

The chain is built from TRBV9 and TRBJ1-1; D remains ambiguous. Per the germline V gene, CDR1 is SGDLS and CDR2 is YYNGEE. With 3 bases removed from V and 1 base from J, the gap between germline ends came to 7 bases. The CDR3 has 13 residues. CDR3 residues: CASSGGRNTEAFF. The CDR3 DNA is TGTGCCAGCAGCGGCGGCCGGAACACTGAAGCTTTCTTT.

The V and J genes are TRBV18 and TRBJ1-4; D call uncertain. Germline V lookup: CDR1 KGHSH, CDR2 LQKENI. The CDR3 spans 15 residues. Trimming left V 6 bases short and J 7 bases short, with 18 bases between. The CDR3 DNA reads TGTGCCAGCTCCTCCGAGGAGGCGGGAGGTGAAAAACTGTTTTTT. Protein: CASSSEEAGGEKLFF.

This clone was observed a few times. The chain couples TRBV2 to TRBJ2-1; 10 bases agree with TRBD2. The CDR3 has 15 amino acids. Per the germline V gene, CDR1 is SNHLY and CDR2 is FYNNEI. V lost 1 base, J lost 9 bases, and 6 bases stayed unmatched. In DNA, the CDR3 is TGTGCCAGCAGTGAAGGTAGCGGGGGGCCGCGTGAGCAGTTCTTC. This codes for CASSEGSGGPREQFF.

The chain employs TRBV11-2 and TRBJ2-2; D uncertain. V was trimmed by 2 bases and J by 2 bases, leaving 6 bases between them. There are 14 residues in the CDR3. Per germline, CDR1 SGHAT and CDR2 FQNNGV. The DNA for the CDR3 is TGTGCCAGCAGCTTACTGCGAAACACCGGGGAGCTGTTTTTT. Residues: CASSLLRNTGELFF.

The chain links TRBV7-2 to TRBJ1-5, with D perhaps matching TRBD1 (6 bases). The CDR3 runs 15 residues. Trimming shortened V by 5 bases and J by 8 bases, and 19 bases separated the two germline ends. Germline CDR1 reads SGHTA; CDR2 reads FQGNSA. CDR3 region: CASSQGNRAGKPQHF. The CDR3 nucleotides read TGTGCCAGCAGCCAGGGGAACAGGGCCGGAAAGCCCCAGCATTTT.

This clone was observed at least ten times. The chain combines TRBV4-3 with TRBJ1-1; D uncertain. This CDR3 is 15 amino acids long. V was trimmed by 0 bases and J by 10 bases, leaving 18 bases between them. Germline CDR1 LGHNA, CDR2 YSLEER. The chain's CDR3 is CASSQDDFLGRGAFF. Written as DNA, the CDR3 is TGCGCCAGCAGCCAAGATGATTTCCTAGGCCGGGGAGCTTTCTTT.

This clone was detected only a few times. DNA of the CDR3: TGCAGCGGCCGCGTGGGGGGGAGTGAAAAACTGTTTTTT. Protein sequence: CSGRVGGSEKLFF. J is TRBJ1-4 and V is TRBV29-1; D may be TRBD1 (5 bases). The CDR3 loop spans 13 amino acids. Germline CDR1 and CDR2: SQVTM and ANQGSEA. Trimming shortened V by 7 bases and J by 7 bases, and 16 bases separated the two germline ends. Filled out from reference TRBV29-1 and TRBJ1-4, the complete variable domain reads SAVISQKPSRDICQRGTSLTIQCQVDSQVTMMFWYRQQPGQSLTLIATANQGSEATYESGFVIDKFPISRPNLTFSTLTVSNMSPEDSSIYLCSGRVGGSEKLFFGSGTQLSVL.

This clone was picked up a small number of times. The CDR3 protein is CASSPRQGALDEQFF. The CDR3, as DNA: TGTGCCAGCAGCCCTAGGCAGGGGGCCTTGGATGAGCAGTTCTTC. The chain recombines TRBV4-2 with TRBJ2-1; TRBD1 matches at 8 bases. Germline lookup yields CDR1 LGHNA and CDR2 YNFKEQ. With 4 bases clipped from V and 8 bases from J, the junction kept 10 bases outside the gene matches. CDR3 length equals 15 residues.

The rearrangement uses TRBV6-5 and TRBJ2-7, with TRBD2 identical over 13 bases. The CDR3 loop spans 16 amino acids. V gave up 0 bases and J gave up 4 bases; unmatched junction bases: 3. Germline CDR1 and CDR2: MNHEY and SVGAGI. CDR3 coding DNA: TGTGCCAGCAGTTACTCGGGACTAGCGGGGACTTACGAGCAGTACTTC. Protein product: CASSYSGLAGTYEQYF.

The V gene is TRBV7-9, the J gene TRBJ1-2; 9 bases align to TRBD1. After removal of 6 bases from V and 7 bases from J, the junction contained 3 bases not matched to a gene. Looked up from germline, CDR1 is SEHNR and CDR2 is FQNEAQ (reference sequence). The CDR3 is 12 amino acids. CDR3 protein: CASSSDRGGYTF. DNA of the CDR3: TGTGCCAGCAGTTCGGACAGGGGTGGCTACACCTTC.

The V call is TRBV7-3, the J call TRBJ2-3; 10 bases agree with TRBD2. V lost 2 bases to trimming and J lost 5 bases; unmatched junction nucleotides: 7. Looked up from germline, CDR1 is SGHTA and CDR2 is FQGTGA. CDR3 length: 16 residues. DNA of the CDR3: TGTGCCAGCAGCTTAGAGCGGGGGGGAGAAATAGATACGCAGTATTTT. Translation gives CASSLERGGEIDTQYF. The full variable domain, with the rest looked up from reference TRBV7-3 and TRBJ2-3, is GAGVSQTPSNKVTEKGKYVELRCDPISGHTALYWYRQSLGQGPEFLIYFQGTGAADDSGLPNDRFFAVRPEGSVSTLKIQRTERGDSAVYLCASSLERGGEIDTQYFGPGTRLTVL.

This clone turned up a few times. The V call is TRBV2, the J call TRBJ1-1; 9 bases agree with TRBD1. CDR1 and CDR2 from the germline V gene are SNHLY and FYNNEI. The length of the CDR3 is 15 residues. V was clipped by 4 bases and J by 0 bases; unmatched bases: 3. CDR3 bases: TGTGCCAGCAGTGCCGGGACAGGGATGAACACTGAAGCTTTCTTT. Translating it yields CASSAGTGMNTEAFF.

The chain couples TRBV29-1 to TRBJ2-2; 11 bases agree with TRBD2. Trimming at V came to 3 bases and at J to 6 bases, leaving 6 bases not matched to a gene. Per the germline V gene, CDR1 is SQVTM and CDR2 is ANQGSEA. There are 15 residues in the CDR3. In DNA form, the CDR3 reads TGCAGCGTTGAGAAAGGACTAGCGGGCGCCGGGGAGCTGTTTTTT. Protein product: CSVEKGLAGAGELFF.